What follows are 2 T cell receptor beta chains derived from one specimen sequenced in a study of early T cells in non-severe SARS-CoV-2 infection. TCRdb ran MiXCR on the 5' RACE reads and lists one entry per CDR3 protein. There are about 36,000 distinct CDR3 sequences in the sample; approximately 8.9% occur only once, and roughly an eighth lies in the top ten. The sample was whole blood. The receptor source for this set is an adult who was a healthcare worker with PCR-confirmed SARS-CoV-2 infection or an uninfected control (not recorded which).

The chain links TRBV5-1 to TRBJ2-3; D is undetermined. V lost 0 bases and J 0 bases, leaving 5 bases between the germline ends. The CDR3 contains 14 residues. The germline CDR1 and CDR2 sequences are SGHRS and YFSETQ. The CDR3 sequence: CASSLALSTDTQYF. In nucleotides, the CDR3 is TGCGCCAGCAGCTTGGCTCTTAGCACAGATACGCAGTATTTT.

This clonotype was detected many times. The chain combines TRBV7-9 with TRBJ2-5, with D possibly TRBD2 on 5 matching bases. The CDR3 sequence is 14 residues long. From germline, CDR1 is SEHNR and CDR2 FQNEAQ (reference sequence). V lost 6 bases to trimming and J lost 0 bases, with 11 bases between them. Here the CDR3 DNA reads TGTGCCAGCAGACTAGAGGCTTACCAAGAGACCCAGTACTTC. Amino acid sequence: CASRLEAYQETQYF.